The next 8 T cell receptor beta chains were all read from a single sample in a study of cytomegalovirus exposure and HLA in healthy donors. Researchers ran the PCR with 60 Vbeta and 13 Jbeta primers. This table comes from immunoSEQ multiplex PCR, and its TCRdb copy is limited to in-frame clones, with some not included. Recorded for this sample: roughly 120,000 clones. Sequenced input: PBMCs. All receptors come from a middle-aged man in good health and CMV-seronegative.

This rearrangement joins TRBV5-1 to TRBJ2-4; D not certain. Trimming cost V 4 bases and J 1 base, with 9 bases left between them. Germline V gene sequence: CDR1 SGHRS, CDR2 YFSETQ. CDR3 length: 14 amino acids. CDR3 sequence reads: CASSPLSAKNIQYF. In nucleotides, the CDR3 is TGCGCCAGCAGCCCCCTGTCGGCCAAAAACATTCAGTACTTC.

This rearrangement joins TRBV7-9 to TRBJ2-7, with D possibly matching TRBD1 (6 bases). The V and J ends lost 7 bases and 4 bases respectively, with 14 bases between them. From germline, CDR1 is SEHNR and CDR2 FQNEAQ (reference sequence). CDR3 length: 13 amino acids. CDR3 sequence reads: CASTLRDKYEQYF. The CDR3 bases are TGTGCCAGCACCCTCCGGGACAAGTACGAGCAGTACTTC. Full variable domain (remainder filled in from reference TRBV7-9 and TRBJ2-7): DTGVSQNPRHKITKRGQNVTFRCDPISEHNRLYWYRQTLGQGPEFLTYFQNEAQLEKSRLLSDRFSAERPKGSFSTLEIQRTEQGDSAMYLCASTLRDKYEQYFGPGTRLTVT.

The gene calls are TRBV19 and TRBJ2-4, with D possibly matching TRBD2 (5 bases). The CDR3 runs to 17 residues. Germline V gene lookup returns CDR1 LNHDA and CDR2 SQIVND (reference sequence). With 0 bases removed from V and 0 bases from J, the gap between germline ends came to 12 bases. CDR3: CASSIEGGQLAKNIQYF. CDR3 coding DNA: TGTGCCAGTAGTATAGAGGGCGGGCAACTAGCCAAAAACATTCAGTACTTC. The full variable domain, completed using reference TRBV19 and TRBJ2-4, is DGGITQSPKYLFRKEGQNVTLSCEQNLNHDAMYWYRQDPGQGLRLIYYSQIVNDFQKGDIAEGYSVSREKKESFPLTVTSAQKNPTAFYLCASSIEGGQLAKNIQYFGAGTRLSVL.

The gene calls are TRBV5-5 and TRBJ1-5; D call uncertain. Germline loops: CDR1 SGHKS, CDR2 YYEKEE (reference sequence). Trimming removed 3 bases at V and 5 bases at J, with 15 bases between. There are 15 residues in the CDR3. The CDR3 sequence: CASSSRPGRDQPQHF. The CDR3 DNA is TGTGCCAGCAGCTCCAGACCCGGGAGGGATCAGCCCCAGCATTTT.

The chain couples TRBV1 to TRBJ2-1; the table's D gene call, TRBD2, was not cross checked with the DNA. TRBV1 corresponds to a pseudogene. This CDR3 spans 17 amino acids. In nucleotides, the CDR3 is TGCACCAGCAGCCAGGTCCTGGGACTAGCGGAATACAATGAGCAGTTCTTC. It yields the protein CTSSQVLGLAEYNEQFF.

This chain connects TRBV11-2 to TRBJ2-5, with 7 positions matching TRBD2. Germline CDR1 and CDR2: SGHAT and FQNNGV. The V gene end was trimmed by 4 bases and the J gene end by 5 bases; junction bases not matched to a gene: 4. There are 13 residues in the CDR3. The CDR3 DNA sequence: TGTGCCAGCAGCTCCGGACTAGTGGAGACCCAGTACTTC. This encodes CASSSGLVETQYF.

The chain carries TRBV30 and TRBJ2-2; D is possibly TRBD2 (6 bases). Germline assignment: CDR1 GTSNPN and CDR2 SVGIG (reference sequence). The length of the CDR3 is 13 residues. The CDR3: CAWRGGNTGELFF. The CDR3 coding sequence is TGTGCTTGGCGGGGTGGTAACACCGGGGAGCTGTTTTTT.

Comments on this clone: One junction end does not reproduce the germline sequence, and a read error may be involved. The rearrangement links TRBV7-7 to TRBJ2-5; possibly TRBD2 for D (6 bases). The CDR3 covers 14 residues. Germline CDR1 SSHAT, CDR2 FNYEAQ (reference sequence). CDR3 region: CASSPVGRGETQYF. The CDR3 coding sequence is TGTGCTAGCAGCCCCGTAGGTCGGGGGGAGACCCAGTACTTC.